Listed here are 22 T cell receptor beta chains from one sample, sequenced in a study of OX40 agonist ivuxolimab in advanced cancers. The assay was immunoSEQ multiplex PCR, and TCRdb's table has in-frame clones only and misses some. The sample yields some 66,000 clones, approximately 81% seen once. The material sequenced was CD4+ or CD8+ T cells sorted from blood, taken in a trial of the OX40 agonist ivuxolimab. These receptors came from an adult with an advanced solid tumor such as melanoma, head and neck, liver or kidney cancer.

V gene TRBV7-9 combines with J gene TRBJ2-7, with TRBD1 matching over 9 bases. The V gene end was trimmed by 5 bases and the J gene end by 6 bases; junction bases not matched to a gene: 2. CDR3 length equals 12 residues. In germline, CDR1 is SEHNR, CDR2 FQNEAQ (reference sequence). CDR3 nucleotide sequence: TGTGCCAGCAGCCCGGACAGGGGCGAGCAGTACTTC. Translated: CASSPDRGEQYF.

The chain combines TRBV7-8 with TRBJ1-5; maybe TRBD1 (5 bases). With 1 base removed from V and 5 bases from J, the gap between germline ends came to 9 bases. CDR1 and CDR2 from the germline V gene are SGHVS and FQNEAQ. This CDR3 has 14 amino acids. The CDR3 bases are TGTGCCAGCAGCTTAGGGGGGTTCTATCAGCCCCAGCATTTT. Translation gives CASSLGGFYQPQHF.

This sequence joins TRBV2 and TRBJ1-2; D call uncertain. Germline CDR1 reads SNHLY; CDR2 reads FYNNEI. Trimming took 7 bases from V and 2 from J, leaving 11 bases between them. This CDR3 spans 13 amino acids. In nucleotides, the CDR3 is TGTGCCAGCACTTTGGACGGAAACTATGGCTACACCTTC. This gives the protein CASTLDGNYGYTF.

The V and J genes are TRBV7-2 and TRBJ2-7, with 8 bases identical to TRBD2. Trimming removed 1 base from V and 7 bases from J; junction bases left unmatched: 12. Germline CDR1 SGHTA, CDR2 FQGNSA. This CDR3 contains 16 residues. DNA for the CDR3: TGTGCCAGCAGCTTAGACGGAGCGGGGGCCTCTCGTGAGCAGTACTTC. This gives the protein CASSLDGAGASREQYF.

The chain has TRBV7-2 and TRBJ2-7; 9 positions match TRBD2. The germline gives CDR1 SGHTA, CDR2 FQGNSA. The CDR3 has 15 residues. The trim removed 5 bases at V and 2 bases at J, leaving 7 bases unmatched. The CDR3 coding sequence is TGTGCCAGCAGCGGGGGGACTAGCAGAACCTACGAGCAGTACTTC. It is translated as CASSGGTSRTYEQYF.

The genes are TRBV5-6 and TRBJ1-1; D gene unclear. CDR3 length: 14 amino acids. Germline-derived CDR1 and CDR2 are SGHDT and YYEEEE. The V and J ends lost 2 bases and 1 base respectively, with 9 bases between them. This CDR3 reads CASSFWLTNTEAFF. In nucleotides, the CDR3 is TGTGCCAGCAGCTTTTGGCTCACGAACACTGAAGCTTTCTTT.

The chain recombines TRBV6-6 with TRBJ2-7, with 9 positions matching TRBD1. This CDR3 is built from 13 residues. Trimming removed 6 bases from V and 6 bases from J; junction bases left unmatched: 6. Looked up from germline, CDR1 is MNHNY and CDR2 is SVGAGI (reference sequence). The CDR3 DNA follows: TGTGCCAGCAGAGAACGGGACAGGGCCGAGCAGTACTTC. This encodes CASRERDRAEQYF.

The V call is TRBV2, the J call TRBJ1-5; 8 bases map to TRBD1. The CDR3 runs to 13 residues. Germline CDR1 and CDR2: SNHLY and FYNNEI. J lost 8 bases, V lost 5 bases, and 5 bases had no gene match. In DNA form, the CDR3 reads TGTGCCAGCAGTTTGGACAGGGTAGAGCCCCAGCATTTT. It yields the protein CASSLDRVEPQHF.

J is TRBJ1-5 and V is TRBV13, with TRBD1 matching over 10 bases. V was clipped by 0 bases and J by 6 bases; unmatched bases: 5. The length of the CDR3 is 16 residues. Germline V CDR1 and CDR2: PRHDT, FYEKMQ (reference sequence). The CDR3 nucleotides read TGTGCCAGCAGCTTAGGACTCCGGGACAGGGGTCAGCCCCAGCATTTT. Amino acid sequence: CASSLGLRDRGQPQHF.

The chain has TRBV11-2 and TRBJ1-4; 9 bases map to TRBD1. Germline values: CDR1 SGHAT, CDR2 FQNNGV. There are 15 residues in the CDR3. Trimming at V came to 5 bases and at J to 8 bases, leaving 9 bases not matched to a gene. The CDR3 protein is CASSLGTGRGEKLFF. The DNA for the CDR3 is TGTGCCAGCAGCCTTGGGACAGGGAGGGGCGAAAAACTGTTTTTT.

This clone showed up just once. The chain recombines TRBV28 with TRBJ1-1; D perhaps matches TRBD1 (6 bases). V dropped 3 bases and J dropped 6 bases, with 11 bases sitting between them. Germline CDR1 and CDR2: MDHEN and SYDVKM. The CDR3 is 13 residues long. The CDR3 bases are TGTGCCAGCAGTTTCAGGGGATGGTCTGAAGCTTTCTTT. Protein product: CASSFRGWSEAFF.

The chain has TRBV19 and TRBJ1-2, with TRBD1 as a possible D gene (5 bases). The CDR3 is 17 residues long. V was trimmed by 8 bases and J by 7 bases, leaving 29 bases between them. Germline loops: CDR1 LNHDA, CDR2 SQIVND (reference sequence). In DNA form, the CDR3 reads TGTGCCAGTCTCCAATCTGGGACCGCTTCGGTGGTTGGTGGCTACACCTTC. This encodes CASLQSGTASVVGGYTF.

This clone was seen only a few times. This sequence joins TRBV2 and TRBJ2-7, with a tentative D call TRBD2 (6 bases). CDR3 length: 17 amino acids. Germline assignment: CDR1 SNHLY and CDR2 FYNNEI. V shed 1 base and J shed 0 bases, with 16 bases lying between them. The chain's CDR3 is CASSEGLIGGSSYEQYF. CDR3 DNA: TGTGCCAGCAGTGAAGGGTTGATTGGGGGGAGCTCCTACGAGCAGTACTTC. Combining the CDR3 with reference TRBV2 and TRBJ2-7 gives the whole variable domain EPEVTQTPSHQVTQMGQEVILRCVPISNHLYFYWYRQILGQKVEFLVSFYNNEISEKSEIFDDQFSVERPDGSNFTLKIRSTKLEDSAMYFCASSEGLIGGSSYEQYFGPGTRLTVT.

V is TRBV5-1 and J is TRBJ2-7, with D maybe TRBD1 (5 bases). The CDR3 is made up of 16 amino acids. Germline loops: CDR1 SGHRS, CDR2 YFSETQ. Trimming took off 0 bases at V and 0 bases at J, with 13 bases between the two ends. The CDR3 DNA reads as TGCGCCAGCAGCTTGGCCGGTACAGGCAGCTCCTACGAGCAGTACTTC. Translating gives CASSLAGTGSSYEQYF.

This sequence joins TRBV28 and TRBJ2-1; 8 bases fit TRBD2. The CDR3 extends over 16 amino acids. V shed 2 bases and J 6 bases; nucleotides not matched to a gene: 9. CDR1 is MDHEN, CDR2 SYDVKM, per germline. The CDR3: CASSLLGLVTVNEQFF. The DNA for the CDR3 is TGTGCCAGCAGTTTACTGGGACTAGTTACTGTCAATGAGCAGTTCTTC.

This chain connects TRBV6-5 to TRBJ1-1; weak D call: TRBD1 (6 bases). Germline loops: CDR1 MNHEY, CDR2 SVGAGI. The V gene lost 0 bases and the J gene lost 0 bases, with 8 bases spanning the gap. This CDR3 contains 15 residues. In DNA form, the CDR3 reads TGTGCCAGCAGTTACTCAGCAGGGGTGAACACTGAAGCTTTCTTT. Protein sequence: CASSYSAGVNTEAFF.

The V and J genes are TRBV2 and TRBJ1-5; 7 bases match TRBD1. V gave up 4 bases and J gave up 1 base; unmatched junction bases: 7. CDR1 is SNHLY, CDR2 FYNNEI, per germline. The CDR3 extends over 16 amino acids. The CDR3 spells CASSVRGRESNQPQHF. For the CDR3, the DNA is TGTGCCAGCAGTGTGAGGGGGCGCGAAAGCAATCAGCCCCAGCATTTT.

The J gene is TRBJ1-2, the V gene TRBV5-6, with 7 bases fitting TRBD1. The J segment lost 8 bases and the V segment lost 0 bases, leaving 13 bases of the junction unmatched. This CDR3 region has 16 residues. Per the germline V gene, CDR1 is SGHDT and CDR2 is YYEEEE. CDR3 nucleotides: TGTGCCAGCAGCTTGGCCATGGGACAGAGTTTCAGAGGCTACACCTTC. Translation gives CASSLAMGQSFRGYTF.

The CDR3 here is CASSPTGLGTDTQYF. CDR3 DNA: TGTGCCAGCAGTCCGACGGGACTCGGCACAGATACGCAGTATTTT. This chain uses TRBV2 with TRBJ2-3, with D tentatively TRBD2 (6 bases). Germline-derived CDR1 and CDR2 are SNHLY and FYNNEI. This CDR3 comprises 15 residues. V lost 5 bases, J lost 1 base, and 13 bases lay in between.

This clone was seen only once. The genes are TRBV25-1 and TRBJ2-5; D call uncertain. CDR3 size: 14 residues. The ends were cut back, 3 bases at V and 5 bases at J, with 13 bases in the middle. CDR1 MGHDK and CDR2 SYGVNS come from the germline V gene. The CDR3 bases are TGTGCCAGCAGTGACCCCCGGATGGTGGAGACCCAGTACTTC. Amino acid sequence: CASSDPRMVETQYF.

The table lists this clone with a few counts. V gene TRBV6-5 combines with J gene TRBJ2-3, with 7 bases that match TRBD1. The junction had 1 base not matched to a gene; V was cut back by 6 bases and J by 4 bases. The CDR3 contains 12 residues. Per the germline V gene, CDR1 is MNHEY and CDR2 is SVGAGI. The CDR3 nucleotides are TGTGCCAGCAGAACAGGGGCAGATACGCAGTATTTT. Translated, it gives CASRTGADTQYF.

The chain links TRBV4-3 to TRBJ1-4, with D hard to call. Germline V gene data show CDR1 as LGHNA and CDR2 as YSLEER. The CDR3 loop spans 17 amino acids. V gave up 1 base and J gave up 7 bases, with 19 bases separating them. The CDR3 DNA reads TGCGCCAGCAGCCAAGCGTGGAGCCCCGGTGGCTTTGAAAAACTGTTTTTT. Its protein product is CASSQAWSPGGFEKLFF.